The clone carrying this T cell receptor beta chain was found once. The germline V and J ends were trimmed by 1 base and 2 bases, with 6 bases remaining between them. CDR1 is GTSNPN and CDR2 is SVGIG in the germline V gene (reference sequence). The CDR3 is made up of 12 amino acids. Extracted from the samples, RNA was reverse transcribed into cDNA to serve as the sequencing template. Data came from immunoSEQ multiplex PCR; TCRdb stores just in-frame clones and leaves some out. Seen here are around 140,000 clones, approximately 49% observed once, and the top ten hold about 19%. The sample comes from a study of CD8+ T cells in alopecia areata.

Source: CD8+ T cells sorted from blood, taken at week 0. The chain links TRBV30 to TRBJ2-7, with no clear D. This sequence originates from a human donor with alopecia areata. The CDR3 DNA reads TGTGCCTGGAGTGGAGGCGCCTACGAGCAGTACTTC. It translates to CAWSGGAYEQYF.